This T cell receptor beta chain was captured in a study of technical replicates of blood from a few donors. Clones were read by immunoSEQ multiplex PCR, and TCRdb kept only the in-frame ones, dropping some. This sample yields under 65,000 clones, of which approximately 86% are seen a single time; approximately 5% belongs to the top ten. This clone came up once. This TCR was recovered from a human donor in good health. Some clones in this sample may be carry-over from other donors' samples. The sample comprised PBMCs.

CDR3 DNA sequence: TGTGCCAGCAGCTTAAGGGGGCAGGGGAACACTGAAGCTTTCTTT. Protein sequence: CASSLRGQGNTEAFF. This rearrangement joins TRBV7-2 to TRBJ1-1, with 7 nucleotides matching TRBD1. Germline loops: CDR1 SGHTA, CDR2 FQGNSA. V dropped 2 bases and J dropped 1; count of bases not matched to a gene: 4. The CDR3 consists of 15 residues.